The present TCR beta chain was sequenced within a study of Ad26.COV2.S vaccination and SARS-CoV-2 variants. General observations from the study: The TCR breadth and depth analyses may have produced an underestimate of total T cell responses. In vaccinated individuals, spike-specific CD8+ and CD4+ T cell responses reportedly displayed substantial breadth.

The CDR3 consists of 14 residues. Germline V gene data show CDR1 as SGHRS and CDR2 as YFSETQ. The J segment lost 7 bases and the V segment lost 0 bases, leaving 6 bases of the junction unmatched. Details on this clone: Its cognate antigen is unknown.

Measured with immunoSEQ multiplex PCR; TCRdb has only the in-frame clones, and not every one. The sample holds 100,000 or so clones, roughly 75% seen once. This receptor was identified in a human donor who had recovered from COVID-19. The J gene is TRBJ2-7, the V gene TRBV5-1, with 8 positions matching TRBD2. Sequences were derived from peripheral blood, sampled after recovery from COVID-19. This CDR3 is CASSLGAGGGEQYF. For the CDR3, the DNA is TGCGCCAGCAGCTTGGGTGCGGGGGGAGGTGAGCAGTACTTC.